Given below is one T cell receptor beta chain in context. Its cognate antigen is unknown. The data were obtained in a study of cytomegalovirus exposure and HLA in healthy donors. The overall study: Earlier results showed approximately 120 million unique TCR beta sequences derived from around 170 million T cells.

Study outcomes and limitations: Per a later analysis, HLA-associated TCR beta chains showed more clonal expansion than other, equally common TCR beta chains. When analyzed later, a missense DCLRE1C variant was found to be linked to TCR beta V- and J-gene trimming.

It was with 60 Vbeta and 13 Jbeta primers that the PCR ran. The protocol was immunoSEQ multiplex PCR, while the TCRdb copy is restricted to in-frame clones and leaves out a portion. The sample includes about 160,000 clones, 80% to 90% of them seen just once. V shed 3 bases and J shed 1 base, with 14 bases lying between them. There are 15 residues in the CDR3. Germline V lookup: CDR1 SQVTM, CDR2 ANQGSEA. The sequenced sample consisted of PBMCs. The chain couples TRBV29-1 to TRBJ2-3, with a weak D call TRBD2 (6 bases). This receptor was taken from a man over 45 in good health and CMV-seropositive. CDR3 bases: TGCAGCGTTGATACCCGACTAGAGGGCACAGATACGCAGTATTTT. Its protein product is CSVDTRLEGTDTQYF.